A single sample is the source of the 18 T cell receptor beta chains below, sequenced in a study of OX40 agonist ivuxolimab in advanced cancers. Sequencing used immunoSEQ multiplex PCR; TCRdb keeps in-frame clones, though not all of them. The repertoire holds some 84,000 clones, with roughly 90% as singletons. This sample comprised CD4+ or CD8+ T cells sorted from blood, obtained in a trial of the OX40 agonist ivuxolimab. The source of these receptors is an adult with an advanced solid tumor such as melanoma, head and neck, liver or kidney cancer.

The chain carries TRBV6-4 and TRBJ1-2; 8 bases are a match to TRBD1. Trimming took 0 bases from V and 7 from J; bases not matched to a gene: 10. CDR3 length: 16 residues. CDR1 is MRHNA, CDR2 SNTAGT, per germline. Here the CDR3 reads CASSDSPPPGGCGYTF. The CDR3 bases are TGTGCCAGCAGTGACTCCCCGCCCCCAGGGGGCTGTGGCTACACCTTC.

The DNA for the CDR3 is TGTGCCAGCAGGCTCACTAGCGGGGGGGTCGCGGGAGATACGCAGTATTTT. Translation gives CASRLTSGGVAGDTQYF. The chain carries TRBV11-2 and TRBJ2-3; 13 nucleotides align to TRBD2. This CDR3 spans 17 amino acids. After removal of 6 bases from V and 5 bases from J, the junction contained 11 bases not matched to a gene. Germline loops: CDR1 SGHAT, CDR2 FQNNGV.

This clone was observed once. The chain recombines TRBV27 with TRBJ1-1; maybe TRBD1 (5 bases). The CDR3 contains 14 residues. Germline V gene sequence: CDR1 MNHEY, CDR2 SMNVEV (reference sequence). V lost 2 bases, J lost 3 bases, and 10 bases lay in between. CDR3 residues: CASSLLGGYTEAFF. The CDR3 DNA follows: TGTGCCAGCAGTTTACTGGGGGGATACACTGAAGCTTTCTTT.

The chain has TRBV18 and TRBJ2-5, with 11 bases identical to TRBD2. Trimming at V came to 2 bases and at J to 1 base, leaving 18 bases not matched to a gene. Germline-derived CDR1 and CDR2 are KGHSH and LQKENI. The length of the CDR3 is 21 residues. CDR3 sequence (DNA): TGTGCCAGCTCACCAATACTAGCGGGGGTTACGCCCGCCTCAATCCAAGAGACCCAGTACTTC. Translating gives CASSPILAGVTPASIQETQYF. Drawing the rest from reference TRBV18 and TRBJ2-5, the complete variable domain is NAGVMQNPRHLVRRRGQEARLRCSPMKGHSHVYWYRQLPEEGLKFMVYLQKENIIDESGMPKERFSAEFPKEGPSILRIQQVVRGDSAAYFCASSPILAGVTPASIQETQYFGPGTRLLVL.

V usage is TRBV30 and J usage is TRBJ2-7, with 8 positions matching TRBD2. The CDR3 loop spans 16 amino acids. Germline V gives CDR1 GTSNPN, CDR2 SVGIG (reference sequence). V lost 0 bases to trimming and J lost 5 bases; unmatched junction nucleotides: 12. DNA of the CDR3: TGTGCCTGGAGTGTAGAGGGGCCGGGGGGGCGGAACGAGCAGTACTTC. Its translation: CAWSVEGPGGRNEQYF. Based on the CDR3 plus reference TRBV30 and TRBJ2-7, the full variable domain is SQTIHQWPATLVQPVGSPLSLECTVEGTSNPNLYWYRQAAGRGLQLLFYSVGIGQISSEVPQNLSASRPQDRQFILSSKKLLLSDSGFYLCAWSVEGPGGRNEQYFGPGTRLTVT.

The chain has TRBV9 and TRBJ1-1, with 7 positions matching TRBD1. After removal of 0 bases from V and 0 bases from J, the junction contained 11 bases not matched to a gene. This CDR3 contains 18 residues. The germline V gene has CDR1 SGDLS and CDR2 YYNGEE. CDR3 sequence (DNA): TGTGCCAGCAGCGTAGCGGACAGGAGGAAGTCTATGAACACTGAAGCTTTCTTT. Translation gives CASSVADRRKSMNTEAFF.

CDR3 nucleotide sequence: TGTGCCATCAGTGCGTCCGGGGTTGGCACTGAAGCTTTCTTT. Translating gives CAISASGVGTEAFF. The chain joins TRBV10-3 to TRBJ1-1; no clear D. CDR1 ENHRY and CDR2 SYGVKD come from the germline V gene. Trimming removed 4 bases at V and 4 bases at J, with 13 bases between. The CDR3 has 14 amino acids.

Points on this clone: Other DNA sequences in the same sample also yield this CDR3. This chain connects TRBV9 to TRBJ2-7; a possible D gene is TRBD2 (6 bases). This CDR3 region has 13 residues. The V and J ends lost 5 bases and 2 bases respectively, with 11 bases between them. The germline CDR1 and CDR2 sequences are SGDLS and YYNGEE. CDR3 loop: CASSGSGPYEQYF. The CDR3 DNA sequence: TGTGCCAGCAGTGGGAGCGGGCCCTACGAGCAGTACTTC.

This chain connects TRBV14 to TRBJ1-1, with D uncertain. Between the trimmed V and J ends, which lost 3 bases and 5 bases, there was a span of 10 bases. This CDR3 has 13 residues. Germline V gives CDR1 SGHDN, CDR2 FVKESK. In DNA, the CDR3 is TGTGCCAGCAGCCAGCTACCTGGGACTGAAGCTTTCTTT. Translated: CASSQLPGTEAFF.

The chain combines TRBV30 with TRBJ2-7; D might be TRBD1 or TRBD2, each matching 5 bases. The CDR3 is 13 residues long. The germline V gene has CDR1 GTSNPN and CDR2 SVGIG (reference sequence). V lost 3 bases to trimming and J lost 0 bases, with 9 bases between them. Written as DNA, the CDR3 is TGTGCCTGGAGAGGGGACCCCTCCTACGAGCAGTACTTC. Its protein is CAWRGDPSYEQYF. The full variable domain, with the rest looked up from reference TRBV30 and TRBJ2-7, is SQTIHQWPATLVQPVGSPLSLECTVEGTSNPNLYWYRQAAGRGLQLLFYSVGIGQISSEVPQNLSASRPQDRQFILSSKKLLLSDSGFYLCAWRGDPSYEQYFGPGTRLTVT.

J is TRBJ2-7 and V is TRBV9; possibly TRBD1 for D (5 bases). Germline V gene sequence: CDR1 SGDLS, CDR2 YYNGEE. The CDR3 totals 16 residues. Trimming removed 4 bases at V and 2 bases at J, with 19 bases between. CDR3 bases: TGTGCCAGCAGCTCCCAAACAGGATTGGGCCCCTACGAGCAGTACTTC. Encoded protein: CASSSQTGLGPYEQYF.

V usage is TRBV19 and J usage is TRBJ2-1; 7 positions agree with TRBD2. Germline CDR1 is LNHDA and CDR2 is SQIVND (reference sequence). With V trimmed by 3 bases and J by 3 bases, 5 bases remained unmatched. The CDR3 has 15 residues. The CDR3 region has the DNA TGTGCCAGTAGTATTGTGCGGGGGATCTACAATGAGCAGTTCTTC. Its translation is CASSIVRGIYNEQFF. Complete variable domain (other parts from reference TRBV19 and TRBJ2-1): DGGITQSPKYLFRKEGQNVTLSCEQNLNHDAMYWYRQDPGQGLRLIYYSQIVNDFQKGDIAEGYSVSREKKESFPLTVTSAQKNPTAFYLCASSIVRGIYNEQFFGPGTRLTVL.

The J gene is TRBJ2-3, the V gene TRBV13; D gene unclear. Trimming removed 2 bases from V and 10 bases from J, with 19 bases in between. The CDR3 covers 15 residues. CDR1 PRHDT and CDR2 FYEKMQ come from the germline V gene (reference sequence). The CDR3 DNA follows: TGTGCCAGCAGCTTAAGGCGACACTTGAAGGTAGCGCAGTATTTT. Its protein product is CASSLRRHLKVAQYF.

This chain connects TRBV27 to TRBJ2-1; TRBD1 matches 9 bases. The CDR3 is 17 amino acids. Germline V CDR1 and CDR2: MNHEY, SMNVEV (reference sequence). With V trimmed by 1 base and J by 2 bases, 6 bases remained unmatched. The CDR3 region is CASSLLRTGDPYNEQFF. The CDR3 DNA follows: TGTGCCAGCAGTTTATTGAGGACAGGGGACCCCTACAATGAGCAGTTCTTC.

CDR3 sequence (DNA): TGTGCCAGCAGCTTTCCCGGAAGCCAGGGGGCAGGGAACATTCAGTACTTC. Amino acid sequence: CASSFPGSQGAGNIQYF. The J gene is TRBJ2-4, the V gene TRBV11-2; 8 bases agree with TRBD1. Trimming at V came to 3 bases and at J to 7 bases, leaving 14 bases not matched to a gene. Looked up from germline, CDR1 is SGHAT and CDR2 is FQNNGV. The CDR3 is 17 amino acids.

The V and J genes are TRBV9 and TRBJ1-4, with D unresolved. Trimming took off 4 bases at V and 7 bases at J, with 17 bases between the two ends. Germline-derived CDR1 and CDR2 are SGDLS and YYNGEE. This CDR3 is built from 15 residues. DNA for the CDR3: TGTGCCAGCAGCCAAGAGGGAGGTTTCGGTGAAAAACTGTTTTTT. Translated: CASSQEGGFGEKLFF.

Here the CDR3 reads CASSLGVQGHEQYF. CDR3 coding DNA: TGTGCCAGCAGCTTAGGGGTGCAGGGCCACGAGCAGTACTTC. The chain joins TRBV27 to TRBJ2-7, with a tentative D call TRBD1 (5 bases). The CDR3 runs 14 residues. With 6 bases removed from V and 5 bases from J, the gap between germline ends came to 17 bases. Germline values: CDR1 MNHEY, CDR2 SMNVEV (reference sequence).

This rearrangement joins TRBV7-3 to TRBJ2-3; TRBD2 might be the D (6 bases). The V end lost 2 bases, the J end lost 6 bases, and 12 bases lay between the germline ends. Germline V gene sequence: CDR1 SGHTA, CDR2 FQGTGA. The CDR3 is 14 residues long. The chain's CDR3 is CASSLLGGEDTQYF. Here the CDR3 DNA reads TGTGCCAGCAGCTTACTAGGAGGGGAGGATACGCAGTATTTT. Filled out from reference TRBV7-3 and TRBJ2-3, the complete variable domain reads GAGVSQTPSNKVTEKGKYVELRCDPISGHTALYWYRQSLGQGPEFLIYFQGTGAADDSGLPNDRFFAVRPEGSVSTLKIQRTERGDSAVYLCASSLLGGEDTQYFGPGTRLTVL.